These 22 T cell receptor beta chains were all obtained from the same sample, sequenced in a study of blood T cell repertoires in COVID-19. TCRdb's table, derived via immunoSEQ multiplex PCR, lists solely in-frame clones and lacks some. The table records 150,000 to 200,000 clones, about 88% of them present only once. The material sequenced was peripheral blood. These receptors were obtained from a man in his fifties or sixties with active or convalescent COVID-19.

The genes are TRBV18 and TRBJ2-1, with 9 bases lining up with TRBD2. Germline CDR1 is KGHSH and CDR2 is LQKENI. The CDR3 loop spans 20 amino acids. V gave up 0 bases and J gave up 0 bases; unmatched junction bases: 12. This chain's CDR3 is CASSPPREGLLGLSYNEQFF. DNA of the CDR3: TGTGCCAGCTCACCACCGCGGGAGGGCCTACTTGGTCTCTCCTACAATGAGCAGTTCTTC.

This clone appeared once. V is TRBV5-1 and J is TRBJ1-4; no definite D call. CDR3 length equals 15 residues. Trimming took off 4 bases at V and 7 bases at J, with 17 bases between the two ends. The germline V gene encodes CDR1 SGHRS and CDR2 YFSETQ. CDR3 bases: TGCGCCAGCAGCCCTAACGATTATCGGGGTGAAAAACTGTTTTTT. This encodes CASSPNDYRGEKLFF.

V and J are TRBV6-1 and TRBJ2-1; no reliable D call. The CDR3 length is 13 residues. Germline-derived CDR1 and CDR2 are MNHNS and SASEGT. Trimming took off 1 base at V and 9 bases at J, with 10 bases between the two ends. The chain's CDR3 is CASSEGQAFEQFF. Here the CDR3 DNA reads TGTGCCAGCAGTGAAGGCCAAGCGTTTGAGCAGTTCTTC.

This chain connects TRBV4-1 to TRBJ2-3; 8 bases map to TRBD2. Trimming at V came to 2 bases and at J to 2 bases, leaving 6 bases not matched to a gene. CDR3 length: 16 residues. The germline gives CDR1 MGHRA, CDR2 YSYEKL. The DNA of the CDR3 is TGCGCCAGCAGCCAATGGCGGGGGGCAATCACAGATACGCAGTATTTT. Residues: CASSQWRGAITDTQYF.

The chain links TRBV5-4 to TRBJ2-1; TRBD2 might be the D (6 bases). Germline CDR1 and CDR2: SGHNT and YYREEE (reference sequence). V shed 5 bases and J shed 7 bases, with 16 bases lying between them. The CDR3 spans 14 residues. CDR3 sequence: CASSKKTRSNEQFF. Here the CDR3 DNA reads TGTGCCAGCAGTAAAAAGACTAGGTCTAATGAGCAGTTCTTC.

V is TRBV6-5 and J is TRBJ2-7; D is perhaps TRBD1 (5 bases). Germline-derived CDR1 and CDR2 are MNHEY and SVGAGI. The CDR3 has 11 amino acids. V lost 8 bases and J lost 7, with 12 bases in between. The CDR3 spells CASGAHGEQYF. The CDR3 nucleotides read TGTGCCAGCGGGGCCCATGGGGAGCAGTACTTC.

The V and J genes are TRBV5-1 and TRBJ2-1; 11 bases line up with TRBD2. Germline V lookup: CDR1 SGHRS, CDR2 YFSETQ. With 4 bases clipped from V and 7 bases from J, the junction kept 16 bases outside the gene matches. There are 18 residues in the CDR3. CDR3 sequence reads: CASSPEPGTSGLRNEQFF. The DNA of the CDR3 is TGCGCCAGCAGCCCGGAACCCGGGACTAGCGGTCTCAGGAATGAGCAGTTCTTC.

DNA of the CDR3: TGTGCCAGTAGTGACCGATCAGCGGGTGGCTACGAGCAGTACTTC. Protein product: CASSDRSAGGYEQYF. The rearrangement links TRBV19 to TRBJ2-7, with a possible D match to TRBD2 (6 bases). With 5 bases removed from V and 3 bases from J, the gap between germline ends came to 17 bases. This CDR3 region has 15 residues. Looked up from germline, CDR1 is LNHDA and CDR2 is SQIVND (reference sequence).

The chain uses TRBV27 and TRBJ1-1, with 7 bases lining up with TRBD1. Germline V lookup: CDR1 MNHEY, CDR2 SMNVEV (reference sequence). The CDR3 is 13 residues long. Losses at the gene ends were 6 bases for V and 4 bases for J; bases not matched to a gene: 5. CDR3 DNA sequence: TGTGCCAGCAGAGCGACAGGGTCCACTGAAGCTTTCTTT. This codes for CASRATGSTEAFF.

The chain is built from TRBV19 and TRBJ2-3, with 9 bases aligning to TRBD2. CDR1 is LNHDA, CDR2 SQIVND, per germline (reference sequence). V lost 4 bases to trimming and J lost 1 base; unmatched junction nucleotides: 6. The CDR3 spans 16 residues. In DNA form, the CDR3 reads TGTGCCAGTAGTACAGAGCGGGAGGACGGCACAGATACGCAGTATTTT. The encoded protein is CASSTEREDGTDTQYF.

The V gene is TRBV10-1, the J gene TRBJ2-5, with D possibly TRBD2 on 5 matching bases. The CDR3 runs 14 residues. Trimming left V 3 bases short and J 4 bases short, with 12 bases between. Per germline, CDR1 WNHNN and CDR2 SYGVQD (reference sequence). This CDR3 is CASSDSWRAETQYF. The CDR3 DNA reads TGCGCCAGCAGTGATTCGTGGCGGGCAGAGACCCAGTACTTC.

Concerning this clone itself: This specimen includes other DNA sequences encoding the same CDR3. The chain uses TRBV5-1 and TRBJ1-5; D is ambiguous. The CDR3 spans 15 residues. Trimming left V 0 bases short and J 0 bases short, with 7 bases between. Germline V lookup: CDR1 SGHRS, CDR2 YFSETQ. The CDR3 nucleotides are TGCGCCAGCAGCTTGGGAGGAGATAGCAATCAGCCCCAGCATTTT. Protein product: CASSLGGDSNQPQHF.

This clone was recorded a few times. The CDR3 DNA follows: TGTGCCAGCAGCTCCTACAGGGTCGATGACTATGGCTACACCTTC. Translation: CASSSYRVDDYGYTF. The chain combines TRBV7-2 with TRBJ1-2; D might be TRBD1 (6 bases). Trimming pared 4 bases from V and 3 bases from J, leaving 15 bases between. The CDR3 runs 15 residues. Germline CDR1 and CDR2: SGHTA and FQGNSA.

The chain carries TRBV4-2 and TRBJ1-1, with D uncertain. Germline assignment: CDR1 LGHNA and CDR2 YNFKEQ. V lost 0 bases, J lost 4 bases, and 9 bases lay in between. This CDR3 is 14 amino acids long. This chain's CDR3 is CASSQDLDTTEAFF. In DNA, the CDR3 is TGTGCCAGCAGCCAAGATTTAGACACCACTGAAGCTTTCTTT.

The count of this clone is one. The chain has TRBV11-2 and TRBJ2-7; D is possibly TRBD2 (6 bases). V lost 0 bases, J lost 3 bases, and 12 bases lay in between. Germline loops: CDR1 SGHAT, CDR2 FQNNGV. The CDR3 contains 15 residues. The CDR3 bases are TGTGCCAGCAGCTTAGATAGACTAGGTCTCTACGAGCAGTACTTC. Amino acid sequence: CASSLDRLGLYEQYF.

CDR3 loop: CASSLRARGGDYEQYF. Written as DNA, the CDR3 is TGTGCCAGCAGCCTTAGAGCGAGAGGGGGGGACTACGAGCAGTACTTC. The V gene is TRBV11-2, the J gene TRBJ2-7; tentatively, D is TRBD2 (7 bases). Trimming removed 5 bases at V and 3 bases at J, with 20 bases between. Germline assignment: CDR1 SGHAT and CDR2 FQNNGV. This CDR3 has 16 residues. The complete variable domain, with remaining parts taken from reference TRBV11-2 and TRBJ2-7, reads EAGVAQSPRYKIIEKRQSVAFWCNPISGHATLYWYQQILGQGPKLLIQFQNNGVVDDSQLPKDRFSAERLKGVDSTLKIQPAKLEDSAVYLCASSLRARGGDYEQYFGPGTRLTVT.

The J gene is TRBJ1-3, the V gene TRBV11-2; 8 nucleotides line up with TRBD1. Germline CDR1 is SGHAT and CDR2 is FQNNGV. The CDR3 spans 17 residues. V was clipped by 0 bases and J by 0 bases; unmatched bases: 4. The CDR3 nucleotides read TGTGCCAGCAGCTTAGATCTTACAGGGGGCTCTGGAAACACCATATATTTT. The encoded protein is CASSLDLTGGSGNTIYF.

V is TRBV2 and J is TRBJ2-2; D is undetermined. Deletions cut 4 bases from V and 4 bases from J, with 13 bases between. CDR1 is SNHLY, CDR2 FYNNEI, per germline. The CDR3 loop spans 15 amino acids. The CDR3 DNA reads TGTGCCAGCAGTGGGCAACGGGTCTCCACCGGGGAGCTGTTTTTT. The encoded protein is CASSGQRVSTGELFF.

The chain joins TRBV18 to TRBJ1-2; tentative D call: TRBD1 (6 bases). This CDR3 spans 17 amino acids. V lost 0 bases and J lost 4, with 18 bases in between. Looked up from germline, CDR1 is KGHSH and CDR2 is LQKENI. CDR3 sequence (DNA): TGTGCCAGCTCACCACCGGGACAAGGGTCTGGAGGCTATGGCTACACCTTC. It encodes CASSPPGQGSGGYGYTF.

The chain combines TRBV6-5 with TRBJ1-5; D possibly corresponds to TRBD1 (6 bases). The germline V gene encodes CDR1 MNHEY and CDR2 SVGAGI. This CDR3 comprises 15 residues. Trimming removed 8 bases at V and 0 bases at J, with 14 bases between. The CDR3 coding sequence is TGTGCCAGCGGTAGGGGGATAGATAGCAATCAGCCCCAGCATTTT. Translation gives CASGRGIDSNQPQHF.

This sequence joins TRBV5-1 and TRBJ1-5; 9 bases match TRBD1. CDR1 is SGHRS, CDR2 YFSETQ, per germline. Losses at the gene ends were 3 bases for V and 5 bases for J; bases not matched to a gene: 3. CDR3 length equals 14 residues. The CDR3 reads CASSWTGEDQPQHF. The CDR3 DNA reads as TGCGCCAGCAGCTGGACAGGGGAGGATCAGCCCCAGCATTTT. Based on the CDR3 plus reference TRBV5-1 and TRBJ1-5, the full variable domain is KAGVTQTPRYLIKTRGQQVTLSCSPISGHRSVSWYQQTPGQGLQFLFEYFSETQRNKGNFPGRFSGRQFSNSRSEMNVSTLELGDSALYLCASSWTGEDQPQHFGDGTRLSIL.

This sequence joins TRBV4-1 and TRBJ2-1; possibly TRBD2 for D (6 bases). The CDR3 sequence is 17 residues long. Looked up from germline, CDR1 is MGHRA and CDR2 is YSYEKL. Deletions cut 2 bases from V and 3 bases from J, with 17 bases between. The CDR3 here is CASSQLGRGGIYNEQFF. CDR3 DNA: TGCGCCAGCAGCCAATTGGGTAGAGGCGGGATCTACAATGAGCAGTTCTTC.